The 7 T cell receptor beta chains presented below share a single source sample, sequenced in a study of shared clonotypes between healthy human individuals. Profiling relied on immunoSEQ multiplex PCR, and the TCRdb table lists in-frame clones only, not all of them. This table has millions of clones, approximately 94% appearing once. The sequenced sample consisted of naive CD4+ T cells sorted from blood. The subset is: CD45RA+ positively selected. All receptors derive from a man between 18 and 35 years old in good health.

V usage is TRBV29-1 and J usage is TRBJ1-1; a weak D match, TRBD1 (5 bases). V lost 4 bases to trimming and J lost 10 bases, with 16 bases between them. This CDR3 spans 12 amino acids. Germline CDR1 reads SQVTM; CDR2 reads ANQGSEA. For the CDR3, the DNA is TGCAGCGTTGGGGACGCCGCTGAAGGAGCTTTCTTT. This sequence encodes CSVGDAAEGAFF.

With respect to this clone: Within the sample, other DNA sequences also encode this same CDR3. CDR3 residues: CASIATGGSPLHF. Here the CDR3 DNA reads TGTGCCAGTATTGCCACAGGGGGATCACCCCTCCACTTT. This chain uses TRBV6-1 with TRBJ1-6; 8 nucleotides agree with TRBD1. This CDR3 comprises 13 residues. Losses at the gene ends were 9 bases for V and 10 bases for J; bases not matched to a gene: 8. CDR1 and CDR2 (germline): MNHNS, SASEGT.

The chain combines TRBV21-1 with TRBJ1-2; the table's D call TRBD1 went unverified against the DNA. TRBV21-1 counts as a pseudogene. The CDR3 runs to 17 residues. The CDR3 protein is CASSGPSRQGSGYGYTF. Written as DNA, the CDR3 is TGTGCCAGCAGCGGCCCTTCTCGACAGGGATCTGGCTATGGCTACACCTTC.

Turning to this clone: Within the sample, other DNA sequences also encode this same CDR3. This rearrangement joins TRBV4-1 to TRBJ1-5; possible D gene TRBD1, 5 bases. There are 15 residues in the CDR3. V lost 0 bases and J 2 bases, leaving 8 bases between the germline ends. Germline V lookup: CDR1 MGHRA, CDR2 YSYEKL. This chain's CDR3 is CASSQEGGRNQPQHF. The CDR3 nucleotides are TGCGCCAGCAGCCAAGAGGGGGGACGCAATCAGCCCCAGCATTTT.

The genes are TRBV5-1 and TRBJ2-1; D is ambiguous. This CDR3 is built from 13 residues. CDR1 is SGHRS and CDR2 is YFSETQ in the germline V gene. Trimming cost V 3 bases and J 8 bases, with 12 bases left between them. CDR3 bases: TGCGCCAGCAGCTCGGGCTTAAACTATGAGCAGTTCTTC. Translated, it gives CASSSGLNYEQFF.

The chain joins TRBV5-5 to TRBJ2-2; TRBD2 agrees at 14 bases. The V gene's germline CDR1 is SGHKS and CDR2 YYEKEE (reference sequence). The CDR3 loop spans 16 amino acids. The trim removed 4 bases at V and 4 bases at J, leaving 3 bases unmatched. In nucleotides, the CDR3 is TGTGCCAGCAGCCCGGGACTAGCGGGAGTCACCGGGGAGCTGTTTTTT. Translating gives CASSPGLAGVTGELFF.

V is TRBV7-2 and J is TRBJ1-2; TRBD1 matches 7 bases. CDR1 SGHTA and CDR2 FQGNSA come from the germline V gene. J gave up 7 bases and V 0 bases, and 5 bases lay outside the gene matches. The CDR3 runs 14 residues. DNA of the CDR3: TGTGCCAGCAGCTTAGCAGACAGGGTTGGTGGCTACACCTTC. This gives the protein CASSLADRVGGYTF.